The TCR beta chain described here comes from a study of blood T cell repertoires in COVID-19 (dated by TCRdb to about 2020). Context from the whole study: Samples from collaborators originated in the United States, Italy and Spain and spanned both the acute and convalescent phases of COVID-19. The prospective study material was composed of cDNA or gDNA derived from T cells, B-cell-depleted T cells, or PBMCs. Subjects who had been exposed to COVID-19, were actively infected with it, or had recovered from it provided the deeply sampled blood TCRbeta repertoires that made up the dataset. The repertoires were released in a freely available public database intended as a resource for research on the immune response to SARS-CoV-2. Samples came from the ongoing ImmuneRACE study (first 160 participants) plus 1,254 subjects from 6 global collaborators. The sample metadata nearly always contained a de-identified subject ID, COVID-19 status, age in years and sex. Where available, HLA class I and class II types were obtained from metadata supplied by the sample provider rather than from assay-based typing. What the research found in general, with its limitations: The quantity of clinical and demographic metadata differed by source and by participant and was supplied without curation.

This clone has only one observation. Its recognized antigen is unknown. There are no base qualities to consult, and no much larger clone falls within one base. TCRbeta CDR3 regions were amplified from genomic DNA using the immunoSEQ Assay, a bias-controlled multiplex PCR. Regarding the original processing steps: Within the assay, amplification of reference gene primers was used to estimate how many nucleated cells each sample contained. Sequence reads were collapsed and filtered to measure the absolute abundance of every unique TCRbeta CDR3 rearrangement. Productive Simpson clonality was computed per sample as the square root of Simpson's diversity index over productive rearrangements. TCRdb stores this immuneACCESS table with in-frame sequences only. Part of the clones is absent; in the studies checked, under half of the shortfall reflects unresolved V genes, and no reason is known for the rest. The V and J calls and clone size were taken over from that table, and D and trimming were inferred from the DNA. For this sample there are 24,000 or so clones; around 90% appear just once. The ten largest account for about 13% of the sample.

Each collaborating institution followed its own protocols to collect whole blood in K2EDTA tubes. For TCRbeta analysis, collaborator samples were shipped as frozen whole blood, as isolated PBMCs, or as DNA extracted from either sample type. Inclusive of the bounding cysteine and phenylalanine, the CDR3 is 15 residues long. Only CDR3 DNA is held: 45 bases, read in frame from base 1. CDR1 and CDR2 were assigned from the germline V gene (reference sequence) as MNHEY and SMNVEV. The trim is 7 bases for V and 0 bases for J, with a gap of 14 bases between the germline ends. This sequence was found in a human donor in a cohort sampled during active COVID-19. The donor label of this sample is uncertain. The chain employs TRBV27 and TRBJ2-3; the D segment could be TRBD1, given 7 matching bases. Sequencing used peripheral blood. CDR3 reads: CASTPQGGSTDTQYF. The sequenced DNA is TGTGCCAGCACCCCCCAGGGGGGTAGCACAGATACGCAGTATTTT.